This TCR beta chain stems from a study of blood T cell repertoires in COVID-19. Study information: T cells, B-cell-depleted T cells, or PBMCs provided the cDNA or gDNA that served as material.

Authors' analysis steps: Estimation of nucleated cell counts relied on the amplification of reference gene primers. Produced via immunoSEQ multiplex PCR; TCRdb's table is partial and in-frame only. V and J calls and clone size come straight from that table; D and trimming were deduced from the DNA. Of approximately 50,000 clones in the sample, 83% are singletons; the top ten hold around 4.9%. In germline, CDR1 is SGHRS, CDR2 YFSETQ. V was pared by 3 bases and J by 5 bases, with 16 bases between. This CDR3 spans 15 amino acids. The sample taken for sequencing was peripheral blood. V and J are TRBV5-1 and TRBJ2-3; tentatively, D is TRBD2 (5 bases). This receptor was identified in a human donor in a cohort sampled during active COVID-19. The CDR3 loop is CASSSSEYAGDTQYF. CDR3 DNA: TGCGCCAGCAGCTCGTCTGAGTATGCGGGAGATACGCAGTATTTT. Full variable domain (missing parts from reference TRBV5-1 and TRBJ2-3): KAGVTQTPRYLIKTRGQQVTLSCSPISGHRSVSWYQQTPGQGLQFLFEYFSETQRNKGNFPGRFSGRQFSNSRSEMNVSTLELGDSALYLCASSSSEYAGDTQYFGPGTRLTVL.